This TCR beta chain was identified in a study of blood T cell repertoires in COVID-19. Study overall: From the United States, Italy and Spain came samples of acute and convalescent COVID-19.

In the original workflow: How many nucleated cells were present was estimated from reference gene primer amplification. TCRdb's copy holds only in-frame clones and misses some; the assay was immunoSEQ multiplex PCR. V and J calls and clone size are as listed in that table; D and trimming were resolved from the DNA. Of approximately 47,000 clones in the sample, 86% were seen once. Enrollment of patients from Seattle took place during active infection, with longitudinal follow-up. The CDR3 covers 12 residues. The V end was cut by 3 bases, the J end by 2 bases, with 8 bases between. Germline-derived CDR1 and CDR2 are DFQATT and SNEGSKA (reference sequence).

The specimen sequenced was peripheral blood. The genes are TRBV20-1 and TRBJ2-7; D might be TRBD2 (5 bases). This receptor was identified in a woman over 75 with COVID-19, enrolled during active disease. CDR3 amino acids: CSASKRTYEQYF. The CDR3 nucleotides read TGCAGTGCTAGTAAGCGGACCTACGAGCAGTACTTC.